What follows are 28 T cell receptor beta chains derived from one specimen sequenced in a study of beta chain features in type 1 diabetes. The sequenced template was cDNA made from the entire isolated RNA. Using immunoSEQ multiplex PCR, the repertoire was profiled, and TCRdb retains in-frame clones only, with some absent. The sample has around 400,000 clones, 10% to 15% seen once; the top ten hold around 0.015%. Input material: naive CD4+ T cells from blood. The source of these receptors is a man younger than 30 in good health.

This chain uses TRBV30 with TRBJ2-3, with 10 bases aligning to TRBD2. V trimming: 4 bases; J trimming: 4 bases; junction bases outside the gene matches: 5. The CDR3 is 14 residues long. Germline V CDR1 and CDR2: GTSNPN, SVGIG (reference sequence). The CDR3 reads CAWIPAGGPDTQYF. As DNA, the CDR3 is TGTGCCTGGATACCAGCGGGAGGGCCAGATACGCAGTATTTT.

As concerns this clone: The identical CDR3 is also encoded by other nucleotide sequences in the sample. V and J are TRBV29-1 and TRBJ1-5; 9 bases agree with TRBD1. The CDR3 is made up of 12 amino acids. CDR1 is SQVTM, CDR2 ANQGSEA, per germline. Trimming cost V 5 bases and J 5 bases; bases outside gene matches: 1. The CDR3 reads CSVRTGDQPQHF. The CDR3, as DNA: TGCAGCGTTAGGACAGGGGATCAGCCCCAGCATTTT.

The rearrangement joins TRBV4-3 to TRBJ1-2, with 7 bases that match TRBD1. In germline, CDR1 is LGHNA, CDR2 YSLEER. With 1 base clipped from V and 1 base from J, the junction kept 3 bases outside the gene matches. This CDR3 spans 15 amino acids. CDR3: CASSQGQGHNYGYTF. The CDR3 DNA reads as TGCGCCAGCAGCCAAGGACAGGGACATAACTATGGCTACACCTTC.

The chain joins TRBV6-4 to TRBJ2-1, with 11 bases matching TRBD1. The CDR3 is 16 residues long. Germline CDR1 is MRHNA and CDR2 is SNTAGT. Unmatched junction bases numbered 11, after V lost 6 bases and J lost 7 bases. The CDR3 loop is CASRNSGTGGMNEQFF. The CDR3 DNA is TGTGCCAGCAGAAATAGTGGGACAGGGGGAATGAATGAGCAGTTCTTC.

The chain employs TRBV5-6 and TRBJ1-2; TRBD1 matches 9 bases. Per germline, CDR1 SGHDT and CDR2 YYEEEE. This CDR3 region has 14 residues. V gave up 3 bases and J gave up 4 bases; unmatched junction bases: 4. CDR3 amino acids: CASSSWDRAYGYTF. The CDR3 region has the DNA TGTGCCAGCAGCTCCTGGGACAGGGCCTATGGCTACACCTTC.

The J gene is TRBJ1-5, the V gene TRBV7-9; possibly TRBD1 for D (6 bases). The CDR3 is 18 residues long. Trimming took off 6 bases at V and 1 base at J, with 22 bases between the two ends. From germline, CDR1 is SEHNR and CDR2 FQNEAQ (reference sequence). The CDR3 bases are TGTGCCAGCAGTATGGGGGCAGGGGATCTTATGAGCAATCAGCCCCAGCATTTT. This translates into CASSMGAGDLMSNQPQHF.

The rearrangement joins TRBV4-3 to TRBJ2-7; D is unclear. Deletions cut 0 bases from V and 3 bases from J, with 6 bases between. The germline CDR1 and CDR2 sequences are LGHNA and YSLEER. This CDR3 region has 13 residues. The CDR3 region is CASSQDYGYEQYF. Here the CDR3 DNA reads TGCGCCAGCAGCCAAGACTATGGCTACGAGCAGTACTTC.

In its sample, this clone was seen a few times. V gene TRBV28 combines with J gene TRBJ1-2; possible D gene TRBD1, 5 bases. The CDR3 has 13 amino acids. Germline assignment: CDR1 MDHEN and CDR2 SYDVKM. V lost 7 bases to trimming and J lost 3 bases, with 12 bases between them. CDR3 protein: CASTTLGDYGYTF. Written as DNA, the CDR3 is TGTGCCAGCACGACTCTAGGGGACTATGGCTACACCTTC.

This clone was observed a few times. Here the CDR3 DNA reads TGTGCCAGCAGTTACTCGGGGTCCGGGACACGTTACGAGCAGTACTTC. Translated, it gives CASSYSGSGTRYEQYF. The chain recombines TRBV6-5 with TRBJ2-7; TRBD1 is a possible D gene (6 bases). This CDR3 has 16 residues. Trimming left V 0 bases short and J 4 bases short, with 16 bases between. CDR1 and CDR2 from the germline V gene are MNHEY and SVGAGI.

This clone was recorded a few times. The chain is built from TRBV28 and TRBJ1-1; D may be TRBD1 (5 bases). CDR1 and CDR2 (germline): MDHEN, SYDVKM. The CDR3 extends over 15 amino acids. The V end was cut by 7 bases, the J end by 5 bases, with 20 bases between. CDR3 sequence: CASTLSGGGGTEAFF. In DNA form, the CDR3 reads TGTGCCAGCACCTTATCTGGTGGGGGGGGGACTGAAGCTTTCTTT. The variable domain in full, completed from reference TRBV28 and TRBJ1-1, reads DVKVTQSSRYLVKRTGEKVFLECVQDMDHENMFWYRQDPGLGLRLIYFSYDVKMKEKGDIPEGYSVSREKKERFSLILESASTNQTSMYLCASTLSGGGGTEAFFGQGTRLTVV.

This clone was seen more than once but under ten times. This sequence joins TRBV7-2 and TRBJ2-7; D unclear. The CDR3 length is 14 residues. The ends were cut back, 2 bases at V and 0 bases at J, with 8 bases in the middle. Germline V gene data show CDR1 as SGHTA and CDR2 as FQGNSA. The chain's CDR3 is CASSLRRSSYEQYF. Here the CDR3 DNA reads TGTGCCAGCAGCTTACGGAGAAGCTCCTACGAGCAGTACTTC. Based on the CDR3 plus reference TRBV7-2 and TRBJ2-7, the full variable domain is GAGVSQSPSNKVTEKGKDVELRCDPISGHTALYWYRQSLGQGLEFLIYFQGNSAPDKSGLPSDRFSAERTGGSVSTLTIQRTQQEDSAVYLCASSLRRSSYEQYFGPGTRLTVT.

This clone was picked up a small number of times. V gene TRBV5-1 combines with J gene TRBJ2-7; 7 nucleotides match TRBD1. The CDR3 consists of 14 residues. V shed 4 bases and J 0 bases; nucleotides not matched to a gene: 4. Germline V gives CDR1 SGHRS, CDR2 YFSETQ. CDR3 sequence: CASSQQGSSYEQYF. Written as DNA, the CDR3 is TGCGCCAGCAGCCAACAGGGGTCCTCCTACGAGCAGTACTTC. The full variable domain, with the rest looked up from reference TRBV5-1 and TRBJ2-7, is KAGVTQTPRYLIKTRGQQVTLSCSPISGHRSVSWYQQTPGQGLQFLFEYFSETQRNKGNFPGRFSGRQFSNSRSEMNVSTLELGDSALYLCASSQQGSSYEQYFGPGTRLTVT.

This clone has just a few counts. The genes are TRBV9 and TRBJ2-1; D is possibly TRBD2 (5 bases). CDR1 is SGDLS and CDR2 is YYNGEE in the germline V gene. CDR3 length: 15 residues. Trimming took off 4 bases at V and 2 bases at J, with 13 bases between the two ends. For the CDR3, the DNA is TGTGCCAGCAGCCCGACGAGGGAAACCTACAATGAGCAGTTCTTC. Translation gives CASSPTRETYNEQFF.

As DNA, the CDR3 is TGCGCCAGCAGTCAGGACAGGGCCCCTGAAGCTTTCTTT. The encoded protein is CASSQDRAPEAFF. The chain carries TRBV5-1 and TRBJ1-1; TRBD1 matches 8 bases. The CDR3 runs to 13 residues. CDR1 and CDR2 (germline): SGHRS, YFSETQ. V dropped 5 bases and J dropped 6; count of bases not matched to a gene: 6.

The CDR3 is CGTTGFGNTIYF. The CDR3 DNA follows: TGCGGCACAACCGGTTTCGGGAACACCATATATTTT. The chain joins TRBV29-1 to TRBJ1-3; D is ambiguous. Germline V gives CDR1 SQVTM, CDR2 ANQGSEA. The length of the CDR3 is 12 residues.

This clone was counted only a few times. The chain uses TRBV7-2 and TRBJ2-1, with a possible D match to TRBD1 (5 bases). There are 13 residues in the CDR3. From germline, CDR1 is SGHTA and CDR2 FQGNSA. Deletions cut 5 bases from V and 2 bases from J, with 7 bases between. The CDR3 DNA reads TGTGCCAGCAGCACGACAGCCTACAATGAGCAGTTCTTC. Encoded protein: CASSTTAYNEQFF. Drawing the rest from reference TRBV7-2 and TRBJ2-1, the complete variable domain is GAGVSQSPSNKVTEKGKDVELRCDPISGHTALYWYRQSLGQGLEFLIYFQGNSAPDKSGLPSDRFSAERTGGSVSTLTIQRTQQEDSAVYLCASSTTAYNEQFFGPGTRLTVL.

The rearrangement uses TRBV7-2 and TRBJ2-1, with 7 bases matching TRBD2. CDR3 length: 13 residues. J gave up 6 bases and V 4 bases, and 3 bases lay outside the gene matches. Looked up from germline, CDR1 is SGHTA and CDR2 is FQGNSA. The CDR3 here is CASSSIAGNEQFF. CDR3 DNA: TGTGCCAGCAGCTCAATAGCGGGCAATGAGCAGTTCTTC.

The chain couples TRBV29-1 to TRBJ1-2; 7 positions agree with TRBD1. Germline V CDR1 and CDR2: SQVTM, ANQGSEA. V lost 8 bases, J lost 6 bases, and 3 bases stayed unmatched. The CDR3 extends over 10 amino acids. The CDR3 DNA is TGCAGCTCCGACAGGGATGGCTACACCTTC. It is translated as CSSDRDGYTF.

This clone occurred a few times. This chain joins TRBV9 and TRBJ1-2; TRBD1 aligns across 9 bases. Germline CDR1 reads SGDLS; CDR2 reads YYNGEE. V shed 3 bases and J 2 bases; nucleotides not matched to a gene: 2. CDR3 length: 14 amino acids. The CDR3 sequence is CASSEDRGNYGYTF. In DNA form, the CDR3 reads TGTGCCAGCAGCGAGGACAGGGGAAACTATGGCTACACCTTC.

The genes are TRBV19 and TRBJ2-1; 16 bases fit TRBD2. Looked up from germline, CDR1 is LNHDA and CDR2 is SQIVND (reference sequence). J lost 8 bases, V lost 11 bases, and 12 bases had no gene match. This CDR3 region has 16 residues. The CDR3 is CACYGTSGRALDEQFF. For the CDR3, the DNA is TGTGCCTGTTACGGGACTAGCGGGAGGGCCTTAGATGAGCAGTTCTTC.

The rearrangement links TRBV5-1 to TRBJ2-1; TRBD2 is a possible D gene (5 bases). V gave up 3 bases and J gave up 0 bases, with 13 bases separating them. Germline loops: CDR1 SGHRS, CDR2 YFSETQ. The CDR3 is made up of 16 amino acids. CDR3 sequence reads: CASSSAQAGSYNEQFF. In DNA, the CDR3 is TGCGCCAGCAGCTCCGCCCAGGCGGGCTCCTACAATGAGCAGTTCTTC.

This clone was counted many times. J is TRBJ2-5 and V is TRBV7-9; TRBD2 is a possible D gene (5 bases). V dropped 5 bases and J dropped 1 base, with 11 bases sitting between them. The germline V gene encodes CDR1 SEHNR and CDR2 FQNEAQ (reference sequence). The CDR3 covers 14 residues. For the CDR3, the DNA is TGTGCCAGCAGCGGAGGACTGCTCCAAGAGACCCAGTACTTC. This sequence encodes CASSGGLLQETQYF.

The rearrangement uses TRBV7-8 and TRBJ2-7; 8 bases match TRBD1. J lost 4 bases, V lost 3 bases, and 8 bases had no gene match. This CDR3 is built from 15 residues. The germline V gene encodes CDR1 SGHVS and CDR2 FQNEAQ. CDR3 loop: CASSFAGGKGYEQYF. Written as DNA, the CDR3 is TGTGCCAGCAGCTTCGCAGGGGGCAAAGGGTACGAGCAGTACTTC.

The chain uses TRBV21-1 and TRBJ2-3; the table gives TRBD2 as D, unverified against the DNA. TRBV21-1 is recorded as a pseudogene. CDR3 size: 16 residues. The CDR3 DNA reads TGTGCCAGCAGCAAAAGCTCGGGATCTAGCACAGATACGCAGTATTTT. This gives the protein CASSKSSGSSTDTQYF.

The chain links TRBV7-2 to TRBJ2-7; 12 bases line up with TRBD2. The V gene's germline CDR1 is SGHTA and CDR2 FQGNSA. After removal of 5 bases from V and 1 base from J, the junction contained 3 bases not matched to a gene. The CDR3 length is 15 residues. The CDR3: CASSLTSGRSYEQYF. The CDR3 nucleotides are TGTGCCAGCAGCCTGACTAGCGGGAGATCCTACGAGCAGTACTTC. The whole variable domain, filled in from reference TRBV7-2 and TRBJ2-7, reads GAGVSQSPSNKVTEKGKDVELRCDPISGHTALYWYRQSLGQGLEFLIYFQGNSAPDKSGLPSDRFSAERTGGSVSTLTIQRTQQEDSAVYLCASSLTSGRSYEQYFGPGTRLTVT.

Written as DNA, the CDR3 is TGTGCCAGCAGTGGTAGGGGGATGGGAAACATTCAGTACTTC. The encoded protein is CASSGRGMGNIQYF. The chain couples TRBV2 to TRBJ2-4; the D gene is possibly TRBD1 (6 bases). From germline, CDR1 is SNHLY and CDR2 FYNNEI. This CDR3 region has 14 residues. Between the trimmed V and J ends, which lost 4 bases and 6 bases, there was a span of 13 bases.

This clone was seen a handful of times. The chain combines TRBV28 with TRBJ2-6; tentatively, D is TRBD1 (5 bases). This CDR3 spans 18 amino acids. The V gene lost 5 bases and the J gene lost 1 base, with 18 bases spanning the gap. CDR1 and CDR2 (germline): MDHEN, SYDVKM. DNA of the CDR3: TGTGCCAGCAGTGCAGACAGATGGAGACAGTCTGGGGCCAACGTCCTGACTTTC. Its protein is CASSADRWRQSGANVLTF.

There are a few counts of this clone. CDR3 in DNA: TGTGCCAGTAGTATGGGGGGAAGATATAGCAATCAGCCCCAGCATTTT. It translates to CASSMGGRYSNQPQHF. The chain joins TRBV19 to TRBJ1-5; a possible D gene is TRBD1 (5 bases). Germline V CDR1 and CDR2: LNHDA, SQIVND (reference sequence). The CDR3 totals 16 residues. V was pared by 3 bases and J by 0 bases, with 12 bases between.